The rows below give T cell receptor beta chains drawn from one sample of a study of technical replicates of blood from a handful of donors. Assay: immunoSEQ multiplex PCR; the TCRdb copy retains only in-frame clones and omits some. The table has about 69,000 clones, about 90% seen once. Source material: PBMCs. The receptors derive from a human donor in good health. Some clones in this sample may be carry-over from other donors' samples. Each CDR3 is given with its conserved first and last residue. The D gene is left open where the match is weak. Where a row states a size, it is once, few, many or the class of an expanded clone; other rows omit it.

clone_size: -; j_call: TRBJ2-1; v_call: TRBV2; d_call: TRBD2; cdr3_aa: CASRTSGGAIEQFF; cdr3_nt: TGTGCCAGCAGGACTAGCGGGGGGGCCATTGAGCAGTTCTTC
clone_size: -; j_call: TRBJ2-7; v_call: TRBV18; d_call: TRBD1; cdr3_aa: CASSPRDSLSSYEQYF; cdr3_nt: TGTGCCAGCTCACCAAGGGACAGCTTGAGCTCCTACGAGCAGTACTTC
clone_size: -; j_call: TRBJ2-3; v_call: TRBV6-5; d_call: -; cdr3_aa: CASTAGATKGDTQYF; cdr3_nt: TGTGCCAGCACTGCGGGGGCCACCAAAGGGGATACGCAGTATTTT
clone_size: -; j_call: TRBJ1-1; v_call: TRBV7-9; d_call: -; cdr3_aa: CASSQPRRNTEAFF; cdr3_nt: TGTGCCAGCAGCCAGCCACGGAGGAACACTGAAGCTTTCTTT
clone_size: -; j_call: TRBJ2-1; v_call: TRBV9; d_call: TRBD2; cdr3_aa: CASSVVATSGNEQFF; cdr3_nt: TGTGCCAGCAGCGTAGTAGCGACTAGCGGCAATGAGCAGTTCTTC
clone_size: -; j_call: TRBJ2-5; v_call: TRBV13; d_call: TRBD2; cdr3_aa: CASSRRMRGALTETQYF; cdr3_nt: TGTGCCAGCAGCCGGCGTATGCGGGGGGCCTTAACAGAGACCCAGTACTTC
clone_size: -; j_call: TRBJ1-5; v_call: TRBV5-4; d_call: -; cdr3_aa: CASSPGHPREAHQPQHF; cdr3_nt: TGTGCCAGCAGCCCCGGGCACCCCCGGGAGGCGCATCAGCCCCAGCATTTT
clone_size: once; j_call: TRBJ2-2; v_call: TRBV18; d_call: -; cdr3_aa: CASSPNGMTNTGELFF; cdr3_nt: TGTGCCAGCTCACCGAACGGGATGACAAACACCGGGGAGCTGTTTTTT
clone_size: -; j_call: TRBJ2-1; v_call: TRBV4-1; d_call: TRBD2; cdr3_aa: CASRVLAGGFYNEQFF; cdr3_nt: TGCGCCAGCAGGGTACTGGCGGGGGGGTTCTACAATGAGCAGTTCTTC
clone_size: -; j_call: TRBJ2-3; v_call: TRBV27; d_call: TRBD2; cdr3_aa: CASSRLAGDPTDTQYF; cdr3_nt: TGTGCCAGCAGTCGACTAGCGGGAGATCCCACAGATACGCAGTATTTT
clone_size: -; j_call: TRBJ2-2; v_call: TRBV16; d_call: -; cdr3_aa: CASSQTSFTGELFF; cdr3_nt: TGTGCCAGCAGCCAGACTAGTTTCACCGGGGAGCTGTTTTTT
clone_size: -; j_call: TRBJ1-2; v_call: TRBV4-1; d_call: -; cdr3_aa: CASSRDKRYGYTF; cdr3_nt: TGCGCCAGCAGCCGGGACAAGCGCTATGGCTACACCTTC
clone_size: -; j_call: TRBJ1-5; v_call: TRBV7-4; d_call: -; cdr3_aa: CASSPTRVAQHF; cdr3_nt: TGTGCCAGCAGCCCCACCCGGGTAGCCCAGCATTTT
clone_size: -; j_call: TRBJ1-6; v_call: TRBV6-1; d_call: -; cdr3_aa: CASSEVQGIHF; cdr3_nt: TGTGCCAGCAGTGAAGTACAGGGCATCCACTTT
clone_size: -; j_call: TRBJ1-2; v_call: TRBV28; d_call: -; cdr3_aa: CASSSGGANYGYTF; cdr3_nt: TGTGCCAGCAGTTCCGGTGGGGCAAACTATGGCTACACCTTC
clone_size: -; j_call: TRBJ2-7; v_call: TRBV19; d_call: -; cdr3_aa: CASRKLAGGSYEQYF; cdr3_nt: TGTGCCAGTCGGAAGCTAGCCGGGGGTTCCTACGAGCAGTACTTC
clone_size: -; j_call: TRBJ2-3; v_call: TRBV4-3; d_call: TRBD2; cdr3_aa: CASSQVFTSGVTDTQYF; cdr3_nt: TGCGCCAGCAGCCAAGTGTTTACTAGCGGGGTGACAGATACGCAGTATTTT
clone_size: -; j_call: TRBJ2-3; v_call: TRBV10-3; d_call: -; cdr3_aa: CAISDESHQAYF; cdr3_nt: TGTGCCATCAGTGACGAGAGCCACCAAGCGTATTTT
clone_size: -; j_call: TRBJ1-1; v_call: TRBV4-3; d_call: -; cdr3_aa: CASSQALQRVTEAFF; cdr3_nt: TGCGCCAGCAGCCAGGCATTACAGCGGGTCACTGAAGCTTTCTTT
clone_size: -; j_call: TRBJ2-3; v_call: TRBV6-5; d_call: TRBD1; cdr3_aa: CASRSYRGSTDTQYF; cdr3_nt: TGTGCCAGCAGATCATACAGGGGTTCGACAGATACGCAGTATTTT
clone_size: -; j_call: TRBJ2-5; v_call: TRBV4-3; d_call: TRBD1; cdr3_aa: CASSQEGSPGTGGTQYF; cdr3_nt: TGCGCCAGCAGCCAAGAAGGGTCCCCCGGGACAGGGGGGACCCAGTACTTC
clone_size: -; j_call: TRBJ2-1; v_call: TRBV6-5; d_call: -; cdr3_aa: CASTNQGEQFF; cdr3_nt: TGTGCCAGCACCAATCAGGGTGAGCAGTTCTTC
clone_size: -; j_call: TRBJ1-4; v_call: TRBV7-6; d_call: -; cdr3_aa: CASSPTRQGKLFF; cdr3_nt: TGTGCCAGCAGCCCGACGAGGCAGGGAAAACTGTTTTTT
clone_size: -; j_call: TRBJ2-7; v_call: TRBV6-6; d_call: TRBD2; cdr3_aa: CATTRGAGVDEQYF; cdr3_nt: TGTGCCACCACCCGAGGAGCGGGAGTCGACGAGCAGTACTTC
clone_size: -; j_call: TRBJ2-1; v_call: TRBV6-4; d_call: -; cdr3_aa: CASSEGAYNEQFF; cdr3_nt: TGTGCCAGCAGTGAAGGAGCCTACAATGAGCAGTTCTTC
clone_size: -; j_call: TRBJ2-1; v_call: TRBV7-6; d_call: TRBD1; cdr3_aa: CASSLDRAFGNEQFF; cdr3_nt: TGTGCCAGCAGCTTGGACAGGGCTTTCGGGAATGAGCAGTTCTTC
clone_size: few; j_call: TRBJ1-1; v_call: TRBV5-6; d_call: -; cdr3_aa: CASSLDSEAFF; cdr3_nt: TGTGCCAGCAGCTTGGACTCTGAAGCTTTCTTT
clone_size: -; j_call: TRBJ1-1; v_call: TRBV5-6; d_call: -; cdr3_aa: CASSRRGTEAFF; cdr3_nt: TGTGCCAGCAGCAGGAGGGGTACTGAAGCTTTCTTT
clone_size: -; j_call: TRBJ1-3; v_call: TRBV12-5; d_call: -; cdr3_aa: CASGSVAGTIYF; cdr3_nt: TGTGCTAGTGGTTCCGTCGCGGGAACCATATATTTT
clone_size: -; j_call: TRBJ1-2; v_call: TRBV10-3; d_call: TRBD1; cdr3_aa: CAISELPPGQGAYTF; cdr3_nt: TGTGCCATCAGTGAGTTGCCTCCGGGACAGGGGGCATACACCTTC
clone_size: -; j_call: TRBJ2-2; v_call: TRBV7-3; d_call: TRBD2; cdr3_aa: CASSSVAGGVTGELFF; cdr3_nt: TGTGCCAGCAGCTCGGTAGCGGGGGGTGTTACCGGGGAGCTGTTTTTT
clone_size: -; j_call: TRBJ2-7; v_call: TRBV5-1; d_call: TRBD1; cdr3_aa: CASRFGTVGEQYF; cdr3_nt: TGCGCCAGCCGTTTTGGGACAGTTGGCGAGCAGTACTTC
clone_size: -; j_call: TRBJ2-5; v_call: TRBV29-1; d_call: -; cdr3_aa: CSGSSAEETQYF; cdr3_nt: TGCAGCGGATCTAGCGCCGAAGAGACCCAGTACTTC
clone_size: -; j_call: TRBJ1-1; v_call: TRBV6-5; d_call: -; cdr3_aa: CASSFNEGEAFF; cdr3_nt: TGTGCCAGCAGTTTCAACGAGGGTGAAGCTTTCTTT
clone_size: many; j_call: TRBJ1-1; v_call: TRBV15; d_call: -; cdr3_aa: CATSRDLLQTEAFF; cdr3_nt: TGTGCCACCAGCAGAGATTTATTGCAGACTGAAGCTTTCTTT
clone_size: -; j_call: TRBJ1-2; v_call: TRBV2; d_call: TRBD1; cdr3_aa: CASRGTGNYGYTF; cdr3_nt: TGTGCCAGCAGGGGGACAGGGAACTATGGCTACACCTTC
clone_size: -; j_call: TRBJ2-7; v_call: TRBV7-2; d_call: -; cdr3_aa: CASSLVGGRDYEQYF; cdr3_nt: TGTGCCAGCAGCTTAGTGGGGGGTCGAGACTACGAGCAGTACTTC
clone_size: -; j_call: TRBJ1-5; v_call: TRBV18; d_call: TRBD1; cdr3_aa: CASSWTGGADGNQPQHF; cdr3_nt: TGTGCCAGCTCATGGACAGGGGGCGCGGATGGCAATCAGCCCCAGCATTTT
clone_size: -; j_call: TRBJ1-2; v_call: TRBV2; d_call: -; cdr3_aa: CASSEGSLYGYTF; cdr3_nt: TGTGCCAGCAGTGAAGGTAGCCTCTATGGCTACACCTTC
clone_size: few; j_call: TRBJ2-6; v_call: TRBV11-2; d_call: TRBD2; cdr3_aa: CASSLVGGAPSGANVLTF; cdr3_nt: TGTGCCAGCAGCTTGGTCGGGGGGGCCCCCTCTGGGGCCAACGTCCTGACTTTC
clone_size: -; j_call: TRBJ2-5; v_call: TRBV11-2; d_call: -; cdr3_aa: CASRPPLSGETQYF; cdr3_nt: TGTGCCAGCAGACCACCCCTTTCCGGGGAGACCCAGTACTTC
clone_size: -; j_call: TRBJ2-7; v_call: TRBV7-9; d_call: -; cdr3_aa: CASSQRGGTYEQYF; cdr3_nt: TGTGCCAGCAGCCAAAGGGGGGGAACCTACGAGCAGTACTTC
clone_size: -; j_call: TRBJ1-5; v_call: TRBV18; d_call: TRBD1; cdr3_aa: CASSPYSWDRGLNQPQHF; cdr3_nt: TGTGCCAGCTCACCATATAGTTGGGACAGGGGTCTTAATCAGCCCCAGCATTTT
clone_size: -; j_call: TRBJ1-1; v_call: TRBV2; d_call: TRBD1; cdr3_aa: CASSGGQGNTEAFF; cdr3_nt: TGTGCCAGCAGTGGCGGACAGGGGAACACTGAAGCTTTCTTT
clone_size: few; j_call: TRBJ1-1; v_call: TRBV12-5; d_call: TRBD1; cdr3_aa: CASGLVVDRVYAFF; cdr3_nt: TGTGCTAGTGGTTTGGTTGTAGACAGGGTGTACGCTTTCTTT
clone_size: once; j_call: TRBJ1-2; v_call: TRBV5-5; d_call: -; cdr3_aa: CASSLFQSSANYGYTF; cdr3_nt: TGTGCCAGCAGCTTGTTTCAGTCCAGTGCTAACTATGGCTACACCTTC
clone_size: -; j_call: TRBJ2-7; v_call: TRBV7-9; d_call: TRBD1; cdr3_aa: CASSGPDRMIYEQYF; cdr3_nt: TGTGCCAGCAGCGGCCCGGACAGGATGATTTACGAGCAGTACTTC
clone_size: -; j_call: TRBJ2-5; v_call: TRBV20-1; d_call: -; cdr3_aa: CSATGRETQYF; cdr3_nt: TGCAGTGCTACGGGAAGGGAGACCCAGTACTTC
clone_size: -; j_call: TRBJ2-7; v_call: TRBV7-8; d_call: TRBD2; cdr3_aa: CASSPFTSGPYEQYF; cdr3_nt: TGTGCCAGCAGTCCCTTTACTAGCGGCCCCTACGAGCAGTACTTC
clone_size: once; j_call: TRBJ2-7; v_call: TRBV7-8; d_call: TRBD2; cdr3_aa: CASSKGLAYEQYF; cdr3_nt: TGTGCCAGCAGCAAGGGACTAGCTTACGAGCAGTACTTC
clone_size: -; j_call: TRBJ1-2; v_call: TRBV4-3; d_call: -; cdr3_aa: CASSQDLGGYGYTF; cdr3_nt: TGCGCCAGCAGCCAAGATCTAGGGGGCTATGGCTACACCTTC
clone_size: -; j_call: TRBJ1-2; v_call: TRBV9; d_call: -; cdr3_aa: CASSPLPYGYTF; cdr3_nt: TGTGCCAGCAGCCCCCTCCCTTATGGCTACACCTTC
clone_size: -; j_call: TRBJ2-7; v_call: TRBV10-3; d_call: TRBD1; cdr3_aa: CAISTGALEQYF; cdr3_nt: TGTGCCATCAGCACAGGGGCTCTCGAGCAGTACTTC
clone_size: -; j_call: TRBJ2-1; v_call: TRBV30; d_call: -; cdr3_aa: CAWSGGLYNEQFF; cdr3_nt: TGTGCCTGGAGTGGCGGACTTTACAATGAGCAGTTCTTC
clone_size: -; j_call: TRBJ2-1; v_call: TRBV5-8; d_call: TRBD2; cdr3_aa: CASSLGLAGWSSYNEQFF; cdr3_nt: TGTGCCAGCAGCTTGGGACTAGCGGGGTGGAGCTCCTACAATGAGCAGTTCTTC
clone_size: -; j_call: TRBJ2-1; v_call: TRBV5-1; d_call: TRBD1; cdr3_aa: CASSSHRGHYNEQFF; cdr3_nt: TGCGCCAGCAGCTCTCACAGGGGGCATTACAATGAGCAGTTCTTC
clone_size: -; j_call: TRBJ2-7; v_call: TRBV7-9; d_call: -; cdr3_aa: CASSSYRDSYEQYF; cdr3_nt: TGTGCCAGCAGCTCATACAGGGACTCCTACGAGCAGTACTTC